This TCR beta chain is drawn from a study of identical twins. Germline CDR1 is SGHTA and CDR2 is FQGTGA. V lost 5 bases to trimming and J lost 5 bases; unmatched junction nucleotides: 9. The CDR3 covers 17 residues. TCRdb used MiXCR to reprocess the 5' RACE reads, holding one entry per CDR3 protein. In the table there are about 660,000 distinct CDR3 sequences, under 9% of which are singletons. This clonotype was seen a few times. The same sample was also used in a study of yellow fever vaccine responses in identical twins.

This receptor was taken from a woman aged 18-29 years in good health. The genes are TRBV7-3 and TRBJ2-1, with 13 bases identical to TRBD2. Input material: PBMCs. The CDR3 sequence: CASSASPGLAGNNEQFF. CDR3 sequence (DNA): TGTGCCAGCAGCGCGAGCCCGGGACTAGCGGGGAACAATGAGCAGTTCTTC. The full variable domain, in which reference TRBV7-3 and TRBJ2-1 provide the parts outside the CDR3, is GAGVSQTPSNKVTEKGKYVELRCDPISGHTALYWYRQSLGQGPEFLIYFQGTGAADDSGLPNDRFFAVRPEGSVSTLKIQRTERGDSAVYLCASSASPGLAGNNEQFFGPGTRLTVL.